This record covers a single T cell receptor (beta chain). The antigen remains undetermined. Germline-derived CDR1 and CDR2 are ENHRY and SYGVKD. This CDR3 contains 13 residues. V was pared by 2 bases and J by 8 bases, with 9 bases between. These data are taken from a study of OX40 agonist ivuxolimab in advanced cancers. About the research overall: Ivuxolimab, an agonist antibody against OX40 (CD134), was given to patients.

General study findings and limits: Antigen specificity of clonally expanded peripheral T cells was not established.

Produced via immunoSEQ multiplex PCR; TCRdb's table is partial and in-frame only. The sample includes approximately 57,000 clones, approximately 85% of them seen just once. This clonotype was sampled from an adult with an advanced solid tumor such as melanoma, head and neck, liver or kidney cancer. The chain carries TRBV10-3 and TRBJ2-2; D possibly matches TRBD1 or TRBD2 (5 bases each). The input for sequencing was CD4+ or CD8+ T cells sorted from blood, taken in a trial of the OX40 agonist ivuxolimab. CDR3 protein: CAISEHEGGELFF. For the CDR3, the DNA is TGTGCCATCAGTGAGCATGAGGGGGGGGAGCTGTTTTTT.